This entry lists 29 T cell receptor beta chains sequenced from one sample in a study of blood T cell repertoires in COVID-19. The repertoire was sequenced with immunoSEQ multiplex PCR; TCRdb's copy has only in-frame clones and lacks some. This table has around 220,000 clones, 84% appearing once. What was sequenced was PBMCs or T cells enriched from blood (not recorded which). These receptors were obtained from a woman aged 40 to 50 who had recovered from COVID-19.

This clone was recorded a few times. The chain carries TRBV9 and TRBJ2-1; 9 nucleotides line up with TRBD2. The germline CDR1 and CDR2 sequences are SGDLS and YYNGEE. The V segment lost 3 bases and the J segment 3 bases; nucleotides outside the gene matches: 1. This CDR3 contains 14 residues. This chain's CDR3 is CASSGTSDYNEQFF. Written as DNA, the CDR3 is TGTGCCAGCAGCGGGACTAGCGACTACAATGAGCAGTTCTTC. Complete variable domain (other parts from reference TRBV9 and TRBJ2-1): DSGVTQTPKHLITATGQRVTLRCSPRSGDLSVYWYQQSLDQGLQFLIQYYNGEERAKGNILERFSAQQFPDLHSELNLSSLELGDSALYFCASSGTSDYNEQFFGPGTRLTVL.

The chain is built from TRBV11-2 and TRBJ2-2; a possible D gene is TRBD2 (5 bases). The germline V gene has CDR1 SGHAT and CDR2 FQNNGV. V lost 5 bases and J lost 4, with 14 bases in between. The CDR3 consists of 15 residues. This CDR3 reads CASSPLRETTGELFF. CDR3 in DNA: TGTGCCAGCAGCCCTTTACGGGAAACCACCGGGGAGCTGTTTTTT.

The chain employs TRBV30 and TRBJ2-5; 15 nucleotides line up with TRBD2. The J segment lost 0 bases and the V segment lost 7 bases, leaving 6 bases of the junction unmatched. From germline, CDR1 is GTSNPN and CDR2 SVGIG (reference sequence). The CDR3 spans 16 residues. The CDR3 DNA follows: TGTGCCTTTTCCGGGACTAGCGGGAGGTACCAAGAGACCCAGTACTTC. It codes for CAFSGTSGRYQETQYF.

The rearrangement links TRBV30 to TRBJ1-2; the D gene is possibly TRBD1 (6 bases). V was trimmed by 0 bases and J by 2 bases, leaving 13 bases between them. The V gene's germline CDR1 is GTSNPN and CDR2 SVGIG (reference sequence). The CDR3 is made up of 15 amino acids. The CDR3, as DNA: TGTGCCTGGAGTGTGGGTCCAACAGGGAACTATGGCTACACCTTC. It codes for CAWSVGPTGNYGYTF.

The rearrangement links TRBV27 to TRBJ2-7; 9 bases align to TRBD1. Germline CDR1 is MNHEY and CDR2 is SMNVEV (reference sequence). The CDR3 covers 17 residues. V shed 1 base, J shed 1 base, and the junction held 8 bases outside the gene matches. The CDR3 loop reads CASSLLVSGTGSYEQYF. The DNA for the CDR3 is TGTGCCAGCAGTTTATTGGTATCTGGGACAGGGTCCTACGAGCAGTACTTC.

This chain joins TRBV7-2 and TRBJ2-5; D is undetermined. CDR3 length: 13 amino acids. V shed 3 bases and J shed 1 base, with 6 bases lying between them. CDR1 is SGHTA and CDR2 is FQGNSA in the germline V gene. In nucleotides, the CDR3 is TGTGCCAGCAGCTTCTTCTCCCAAGAGACCCAGTACTTC. It encodes CASSFFSQETQYF.

This chain links TRBV27 with TRBJ2-4; possibly TRBD1 for D (5 bases). V lost 3 bases, J lost 8 bases, and 11 bases lay in between. The germline gives CDR1 MNHEY, CDR2 SMNVEV (reference sequence). The CDR3 runs to 13 residues. CDR3 loop: CASSFQGWDIQYF. In DNA, the CDR3 is TGTGCCAGCAGTTTTCAGGGTTGGGACATTCAGTACTTC.

This chain joins TRBV27 and TRBJ2-1, with D maybe TRBD2 (5 bases). The V and J ends lost 7 bases and 8 bases respectively, with 6 bases between them. CDR1 and CDR2 from the germline V gene are MNHEY and SMNVEV (reference sequence). This CDR3 is built from 10 residues. The CDR3 coding sequence is TGTGCCAGCATCGGGGATGAGCAGTTCTTC. It is translated as CASIGDEQFF.

This rearrangement joins TRBV27 to TRBJ1-5, with a possible D match to TRBD1 (5 bases). This CDR3 spans 13 amino acids. Germline-derived CDR1 and CDR2 are MNHEY and SMNVEV (reference sequence). Trimming left V 5 bases short and J 6 bases short, with 11 bases between. CDR3 DNA: TGTGCCAGCAGTACCGACAGATCTCAGCCCCAGCATTTT. Protein product: CASSTDRSQPQHF.

The chain has TRBV11-2 and TRBJ1-1; D is ambiguous. Germline loops: CDR1 SGHAT, CDR2 FQNNGV. The CDR3 loop spans 15 amino acids. Between the trimmed V and J ends, which lost 3 bases and 4 bases, there was a span of 15 bases. CDR3 sequence: CASSFGRYGGTEAFF. For the CDR3, the DNA is TGTGCCAGCAGCTTTGGACGGTACGGAGGCACTGAAGCTTTCTTT.

This CDR3 reads CASSRTGNQPQHF. The CDR3, as DNA: TGTGCCAGCAGCCGGACAGGGAATCAGCCCCAGCATTTT. The chain is built from TRBV7-2 and TRBJ1-5; 8 bases map to TRBD1. V trimming: 5 bases; J trimming: 4 bases; junction bases outside the gene matches: 1. Per germline, CDR1 SGHTA and CDR2 FQGNSA. CDR3 length: 13 residues.

V usage is TRBV7-2 and J usage is TRBJ2-7, with 12 positions matching TRBD2. CDR1 and CDR2 (germline): SGHTA, FQGNSA. The trim removed 4 bases at V and 0 bases at J, leaving 1 base unmatched. The CDR3 extends over 15 amino acids. The CDR3 DNA sequence: TGTGCCAGCAGCTCGACTAGCGGGAGCTCCTACGAGCAGTACTTC. It is translated as CASSSTSGSSYEQYF.

This clone occurred once. The V and J genes are TRBV4-3 and TRBJ1-2; 10 nucleotides align to TRBD1. The CDR3 has 15 residues. In germline, CDR1 is LGHNA, CDR2 YSLEER. V lost 3 bases to trimming and J lost 6 bases; unmatched junction nucleotides: 7. The CDR3 protein is CASSQIRGTGDGYTF. The CDR3 nucleotides are TGCGCCAGCAGCCAGATAAGAGGGACAGGGGATGGCTACACCTTC.

The chain carries TRBV7-2 and TRBJ2-7; 9 nucleotides align to TRBD2. The CDR3 length is 14 residues. Looked up from germline, CDR1 is SGHTA and CDR2 is FQGNSA. Trimming took 3 bases from V and 4 from J; bases not matched to a gene: 4. CDR3 sequence (DNA): TGTGCCAGCAGCTTGGGACTAGCTCCTTACGAGCAGTACTTC. The encoded protein is CASSLGLAPYEQYF.

The chain combines TRBV5-1 with TRBJ2-3; 12 bases line up with TRBD2. The germline gives CDR1 SGHRS, CDR2 YFSETQ. The CDR3 runs 15 residues. V lost 4 bases and J lost 4; bases outside the gene matches: 4. The CDR3 sequence: CASSETSGSADTQYF. CDR3 DNA: TGCGCCAGCAGCGAGACTAGCGGGAGTGCAGATACGCAGTATTTT.

CDR3 in DNA: TGTGCCAGTAGCGAGCAGGGGGCCACAGATACGCAGTATTTT. Its protein is CASSEQGATDTQYF. The chain combines TRBV19 with TRBJ2-3; 8 bases are shared with TRBD1. CDR3 size: 14 residues. J gave up 2 bases and V 6 bases, and 4 bases lay outside the gene matches. Germline CDR1 reads LNHDA; CDR2 reads SQIVND (reference sequence).

This clone showed up just a few times. V usage is TRBV2 and J usage is TRBJ2-2, with no clear D. Germline CDR1 is SNHLY and CDR2 is FYNNEI. Trimming removed 3 bases from V and 8 bases from J, with 10 bases in between. The CDR3 contains 13 residues. The CDR3 DNA follows: TGTGCCAGCAGTGACGATAATCGGGGGGAGCTGTTTTTT. This translates into CASSDDNRGELFF. Using reference TRBV2 and TRBJ2-2 for the parts outside the CDR3, the full variable domain is EPEVTQTPSHQVTQMGQEVILRCVPISNHLYFYWYRQILGQKVEFLVSFYNNEISEKSEIFDDQFSVERPDGSNFTLKIRSTKLEDSAMYFCASSDDNRGELFFGEGSRLTVL.

This clone was counted a single time. The rearrangement joins TRBV6-5 to TRBJ2-1; no definite D call. With 5 bases removed from V and 4 bases from J, the gap between germline ends came to 3 bases. Germline lookup yields CDR1 MNHEY and CDR2 SVGAGI. This CDR3 is built from 11 residues. CDR3 protein: CASSPYNEQFF. CDR3 DNA sequence: TGTGCCAGCAGTCCTTACAATGAGCAGTTCTTC.

This chain's CDR3 is CASSPGGPPGKKTQYF. DNA for the CDR3: TGTGCCAGCAGTCCAGGGGGGCCCCCTGGAAAAAAGACCCAGTACTTC. V usage is TRBV28 and J usage is TRBJ2-5; TRBD1 might be the D (7 bases). Germline loops: CDR1 MDHEN, CDR2 SYDVKM. The CDR3 loop spans 16 amino acids. Trimming stripped 5 bases from V and 6 bases from J, with 22 bases between.

V and J are TRBV28 and TRBJ1-2, with D perhaps matching TRBD1 (5 bases). There are 13 residues in the CDR3. V lost 5 bases to trimming and J lost 4 bases, with 11 bases between them. Per the germline V gene, CDR1 is MDHEN and CDR2 is SYDVKM. Here the CDR3 DNA reads TGTGCCAGCAGTAGACCGGACACCTATGGCTACACCTTC. Encoded protein: CASSRPDTYGYTF.

This clone was observed a single time. The chain uses TRBV2 and TRBJ1-5, with D unclear. V was clipped by 9 bases and J by 4 bases, with 13 bases between them. The length of the CDR3 is 13 residues. Per germline, CDR1 SNHLY and CDR2 FYNNEI. CDR3 sequence (DNA): TGTGCCAGTGCGTTGGGCCCAAATCAGCCCCAGCATTTT. It translates to CASALGPNQPQHF. The entire variable domain, with the rest obtained from reference TRBV2 and TRBJ1-5, is as follows: EPEVTQTPSHQVTQMGQEVILRCVPISNHLYFYWYRQILGQKVEFLVSFYNNEISEKSEIFDDQFSVERPDGSNFTLKIRSTKLEDSAMYFCASALGPNQPQHFGDGTRLSIL.

The rearrangement uses TRBV28 and TRBJ2-7; 11 positions match TRBD2. Trimming cost V 6 bases and J 1 base; bases outside gene matches: 2. Germline lookup yields CDR1 MDHEN and CDR2 SYDVKM. The CDR3 contains 14 residues. CDR3 nucleotide sequence: TGTGCCAGCAGCGGGACTAGCGGTTCCTACGAGCAGTACTTC. Its translation is CASSGTSGSYEQYF.

V usage is TRBV11-2 and J usage is TRBJ1-3; 9 bases agree with TRBD1. The CDR3 totals 15 residues. Trimming took 5 bases from V and 2 from J; bases not matched to a gene: 4. CDR1 SGHAT and CDR2 FQNNGV come from the germline V gene. The CDR3 bases are TGTGCCAGCAGCATGGGGACAGGGACTGGAAACACCATATATTTT. It specifies CASSMGTGTGNTIYF.

This chain links TRBV27 with TRBJ1-1; weak D call: TRBD1 (6 bases). CDR1 is MNHEY and CDR2 is SMNVEV in the germline V gene (reference sequence). The CDR3 is made up of 16 amino acids. Trimming stripped 6 bases from V and 1 base from J, with 18 bases between. DNA for the CDR3: TGTGCCAGCAGATTTAGTGGGTTGGGACAGAACACTGAAGCTTTCTTT. Residues: CASRFSGLGQNTEAFF.

This chain joins TRBV18 and TRBJ2-1; no reliable D call. V shed 6 bases and J shed 7 bases, with 7 bases lying between them. The CDR3 length is 11 residues. The V gene's germline CDR1 is KGHSH and CDR2 LQKENI. The CDR3 sequence is CASSQTNEQFF. The CDR3 bases are TGTGCCAGCTCGCAAACTAATGAGCAGTTCTTC.

In its sample, this clone was seen once. J is TRBJ1-2 and V is TRBV6-2 or TRBV6-3; tentative D call: TRBD1 (6 bases). This CDR3 has 18 residues. Between the trimmed V and J ends, which lost 2 bases and 3 bases, there was a span of 22 bases. Germline loops: CDR1 MNHEY, CDR2 SVGEGT. The CDR3 DNA reads as TGTGCCAGCAGTTACGACCCGTACAGGGCCATACCCGACTATGGCTACACCTTC. Amino acids: CASSYDPYRAIPDYGYTF.

This rearrangement joins TRBV19 to TRBJ1-5; the D is unclear. The V end was cut by 1 base, the J end by 0 bases, with 7 bases between. Germline V gene data show CDR1 as LNHDA and CDR2 as SQIVND (reference sequence). The CDR3 spans 15 residues. The DNA for the CDR3 is TGTGCCAGTAGTATAGTGGGCGTTAGCAATCAGCCCCAGCATTTT. It is translated as CASSIVGVSNQPQHF.

The chain combines TRBV2 with TRBJ1-1, with 8 bases fitting TRBD1. V was pared by 7 bases and J by 5 bases, with 12 bases of the junction left unmatched. CDR3 length equals 15 residues. Looked up from germline, CDR1 is SNHLY and CDR2 is FYNNEI. The CDR3 nucleotides read TGTGCCAGCATTCCCGACAGGGGTGGCTGGACTGAAGCTTTCTTT. Translated: CASIPDRGGWTEAFF.

J is TRBJ2-1 and V is TRBV28; TRBD2 aligns across 7 bases. The CDR3 has 15 residues. With V trimmed by 8 bases and J by 1 base, 8 bases remained unmatched. The V gene's germline CDR1 is MDHEN and CDR2 SYDVKM. The CDR3 sequence: CASWSGMGSYNEQFF. In DNA, the CDR3 is TGTGCCAGCTGGAGCGGGATGGGATCCTACAATGAGCAGTTCTTC.